The T cell receptor (beta chain) under discussion was sequenced for a study of siplizumab effects on memory and regulatory T cells. Points from the study as a whole: The authors did not confirm suppressive function in proliferating Tregs from siplizumab cultures. Unstimulated naive T cells seemed to show more diversity than memory cells did, and they also seemed to be among the major contributors to the alloresponse. The mean Treg-derived percentage of mappable alloreactive CD4+ clones was 55% to 80% with siplizumab compared with 25% to 30% in controls.

V lost 2 bases to trimming and J lost 6 bases, with 10 bases between them. The CDR3 length is 14 residues. The germline CDR1 and CDR2 sequences are MNHNY and SVGAGI (reference sequence). A word on this clone: The antigen remains unidentified.

TCR templates, about 97,000 per sample, were assayed. Some clones are missing from TCRdb's copy, which holds only in-frame ones; the method was immunoSEQ multiplex PCR. The sample carries more than 85,000 clones, 91% recorded once. The chain couples TRBV6-6 to TRBJ2-2, with D possibly matching TRBD2 (5 bases). The specimen sequenced was CD4+ T cells sorted from blood. The clonotype was recovered from a human donor in good health. Some clones in this sample may be carry-over from other donors' samples. CDR3 amino acids: CASSYGEGAGELFF. CDR3 coding DNA: TGTGCCAGCAGTTACGGTGAGGGAGCCGGGGAGCTGTTTTTT.